The 9 T cell receptor beta chains reported below all come from one sample, sequenced in a study of cytomegalovirus exposure and HLA in healthy donors. In the PCR, 60 Vbeta and 13 Jbeta primers were used. Libraries were prepared by immunoSEQ multiplex PCR; TCRdb keeps only in-frame clonotypes and omits some of them. The sample shows over 150,000 clones, 80% of them seen only once. Specimen: PBMCs. The receptors were gathered from a human donor in good health.

The chain uses TRBV21-1 and TRBJ1-6. TRBV21-1 is an annotated pseudogene. The CDR3 is 18 residues long. CDR3 loop: CASSKEEGSSPPNSPLHF. CDR3 nucleotides: TGTGCCAGCAGCAAAGAGGAGGGGTCATCTCCGCCTAATTCACCCCTCCACTTT.

The rearrangement uses TRBV4-3 and TRBJ2-5, with TRBD2 matching over 8 bases. Germline CDR1 and CDR2: LGHNA and YSLEER. Trimming took 6 bases from V and 5 from J; bases not matched to a gene: 17. The CDR3 has 17 amino acids. The CDR3 loop reads CASSPRSGGLLVETQYF. DNA of the CDR3: TGCGCCAGCAGTCCAAGATCGGGGGGGCTTTTGGTGGAGACCCAGTACTTC.

This clone was recorded only once. The V gene is TRBV15, the J gene TRBJ2-6, with TRBD1 identical over 7 bases. J lost 0 bases, V lost 3 bases, and 5 bases had no gene match. The CDR3 consists of 17 residues. The germline V gene has CDR1 LNHNV and CDR2 YYDKDF (reference sequence). The CDR3 nucleotides are TGTGCCACCAGCAGCGGCCGGGACAGCTCTGGGGCCAACGTCCTGACTTTC. Translated, it gives CATSSGRDSSGANVLTF.

This rearrangement joins TRBV18 to TRBJ1-5; no reliable D call. Trimming pared 6 bases from V and 6 bases from J, leaving 18 bases between. Germline V lookup: CDR1 KGHSH, CDR2 LQKENI. The CDR3 has 15 amino acids. CDR3 sequence reads: CASSQADGGGQPQHF. CDR3 nucleotide sequence: TGTGCCAGCTCCCAGGCGGATGGAGGTGGTCAGCCCCAGCATTTT.

The rearrangement joins TRBV29-1 to TRBJ2-5, with 10 nucleotides matching TRBD1. Matching the DNA end better, TRBJ2-7 makes the J call doubtful. CDR1 and CDR2 (germline): SQVTM, ANQGSEA. CDR3 length: 14 residues. The CDR3, as DNA: TGCAGCGCACTAACCGGGACAGGGGATGGCGAGCAGTACTTC. Amino acid sequence: CSALTGTGDGEQYF.

V is TRBV9 and J is TRBJ2-3; 12 nucleotides line up with TRBD2. V dropped 3 bases and J dropped 4; count of bases not matched to a gene: 6. The CDR3 runs to 16 residues. Germline assignment: CDR1 SGDLS and CDR2 YYNGEE. The CDR3 here is CASSGRLAGAPDTQYF. DNA of the CDR3: TGTGCCAGCAGCGGAAGACTAGCGGGGGCACCAGATACGCAGTATTTT. Full variable domain (remainder filled in from reference TRBV9 and TRBJ2-3): DSGVTQTPKHLITATGQRVTLRCSPRSGDLSVYWYQQSLDQGLQFLIQYYNGEERAKGNILERFSAQQFPDLHSELNLSSLELGDSALYFCASSGRLAGAPDTQYFGPGTRLTVL.

V gene TRBV9 combines with J gene TRBJ2-1; 12 nucleotides line up with TRBD2. J lost 10 bases, V lost 4 bases, and 12 bases had no gene match. Germline assignment: CDR1 SGDLS and CDR2 YYNGEE. The CDR3 length is 16 residues. This CDR3 is CASSRGGTSGSGEQFF. For the CDR3, the DNA is TGTGCCAGCAGCCGGGGGGGGACTAGCGGGTCAGGAGAGCAGTTCTTC.

CDR3 amino acids: CASSLTGQMNTGELFF. The CDR3 nucleotides read TGTGCCAGCAGCTTAACGGGACAGATGAACACCGGGGAGCTGTTTTTT. The rearrangement uses TRBV7-2 and TRBJ2-2, with 7 bases aligning to TRBD1. Unmatched junction bases numbered 4, after V lost 2 bases and J lost 1 base. This CDR3 has 16 amino acids. Germline-derived CDR1 and CDR2 are SGHTA and FQGNSA.

This chain joins TRBV19 and TRBJ1-1; tentative D call: TRBD1 (5 bases). Germline values: CDR1 LNHDA, CDR2 SQIVND (reference sequence). V lost 1 base and J lost 0, with 18 bases in between. The CDR3 is 18 residues long. The CDR3 DNA reads TGTGCCAGTAGTATAGGGAGACAGATTTACCAAGTGAACACTGAAGCTTTCTTT. It specifies CASSIGRQIYQVNTEAFF.